This passage covers 17 T cell receptor beta chains from one sample sequenced in a study of tumor-infiltrating lymphocytes in primary liver carcinoma. With around 450 ng total RNA as template and a constant-region primer, TCR beta cDNA was made. What produced the TCR beta libraries was three nested multiplex PCR rounds using slightly modified ARM-PCR. Both of the initial two PCR rounds ran for about 9 cycles and employed TRBV1-TRBV30 forward primers alongside a C-beta reverse primer. From the multiplex PCR reads, TCRdb called clonotypes with MiXCR, one entry per CDR3 protein. The sample carries more than 95,000 distinct CDR3 sequences, 64% recorded once. Without any cell sorting, roughly 18-34 mg of bulk tissue yielded co-extracted RNA and DNA. The sequenced sample consisted of liver tumor tissue from sampling region 3. Subset reported: tumor region T3, left-lateral pole. These receptors all stem from a woman aged 55-69 years with primary liver carcinoma and hepatitis B virus infection.

Of note for this clonotype: Mismatch with germline at one junction end may stem from a read error. The chain combines TRBV5-4 with TRBJ2-1, with TRBD1 matching over 7 bases. Germline CDR1 and CDR2: SGHNT and YYREEE (reference sequence). The CDR3 covers 13 residues. CDR3 residues: CASSRGQSGERFF. The DNA of the CDR3 is TGTGCCAGTAGCCGGGGACAGTCCGGTGAGCGGTTCTTC.

This clonotype was picked up a small number of times. A read error is possible here, since a much larger clone lies one base away. The V and J genes are TRBV6-6 and TRBJ2-1; D gene uncertain. Germline CDR1 reads MNHNY; CDR2 reads SVGAGI (reference sequence). CDR3 size: 14 residues. The CDR3 nucleotides read TGTGCCAACAGTTACTCACCGACCTACAATGAGCAGTTCTTC. Translated, it gives CANSYSPTYNEQFF.

Many counts were recorded for this clonotype. The rearrangement joins TRBV13 to TRBJ2-3; the D call may be TRBD1 or TRBD2 (5 bases each). The germline gives CDR1 PRHDT, CDR2 FYEKMQ (reference sequence). V gave up 5 bases and J gave up 3 bases, with 21 bases separating them. This CDR3 contains 17 residues. The CDR3: CASSQELRKGSTDTQYF. The CDR3 DNA reads TGTGCCAGCAGCCAAGAGCTCCGGAAGGGGAGTACAGATACGCAGTATTTT.

On this clonotype: A much larger clone lies a single base off, so this may be a read error. The chain links TRBV6-1 to TRBJ2-5; 12 bases agree with TRBD2. J was trimmed by 4 bases and V by 7 bases; bases with no gene match: 16. CDR1 and CDR2 from the germline V gene are MNHNS and SASEGT. This CDR3 is built from 18 residues. In nucleotides, the CDR3 is TGTGCCAGCAAGTCCGTGGGGCTAGCGGGAGGGCAAGGAGAGACCCAGTACTTC. It yields the protein CASKSVGLAGGQGETQYF.

This chain links TRBV6-5 with TRBJ2-5; a possible D gene is TRBD2 (5 bases). CDR1 and CDR2 from the germline V gene are MNHEY and SVGAGI. CDR3 length: 14 residues. V dropped 7 bases and J dropped 2 bases, with 14 bases sitting between them. This chain's CDR3 is CASKDTRHQETQYF. DNA of the CDR3: TGTGCCAGCAAGGATACTAGACATCAAGAGACCCAGTACTTC.

A remark on this clonotype: A junction boundary mismatches the germline segment, possibly from a read error. V gene TRBV6-1 combines with J gene TRBJ2-1, with 9 bases matching TRBD2. The CDR3 loop spans 16 amino acids. Germline V CDR1 and CDR2: MNHNS, SASEGT. The CDR3 nucleotides are TGTGCCAGCAGTGAAGCGCTAGCGGGGACATACAATGAGCTGTTCTTC. Protein sequence: CASSEALAGTYNELFF.

This clonotype was detected a few times. The chain has TRBV29-1 and TRBJ2-1, with TRBD2 identical over 12 bases. Germline-derived CDR1 and CDR2 are SQVTM and ANQGSEA. The CDR3 extends over 17 amino acids. Trimming cost V 6 bases and J 12 bases; bases outside gene matches: 21. CDR3 in amino acids: CSVTRGLAGGSMDGQFF. The CDR3 DNA is TGCAGCGTCACCAGGGGGCTAGCGGGAGGGTCCATGGATGGGCAGTTCTTC.

The CDR3 loop reads CASSYSGGGPYEQYF. The CDR3 coding sequence is TGTGCCAGCAGCTACTCTGGGGGAGGGCCTTACGAGCAGTACTTC. V usage is TRBV11-2 and J usage is TRBJ2-7; 7 bases are a match to TRBD2. This CDR3 spans 15 amino acids. In germline, CDR1 is SGHAT, CDR2 FQNNGV. V lost 4 bases and J lost 4; bases outside the gene matches: 10.

A remark on this clonotype: This CDR3 fails to terminate in the conserved phenylalanine or tryptophan, so it likely reflects a read error. The V call is TRBV10-2, the J call TRBJ2-7; 11 bases fit TRBD2. J gave up 6 bases and V 4 bases, and 5 bases lay outside the gene matches. Germline V gene lookup returns CDR1 WSHSY and CDR2 SAAADI. This CDR3 region has 14 residues. The CDR3 nucleotides are TGCGCCAGCAGTGTGATAGCGGGAGGGTTCGAGCAGTACTTA. This encodes CASSVIAGGFEQYL.

As for this clonotype: It is likely a read error, because the conserved phenylalanine at the end of the CDR3 is missing. The chain combines TRBV11-1 with TRBJ2-1; 9 positions match TRBD2. Per the germline V gene, CDR1 is SGHAT and CDR2 is FQDESV (reference sequence). The length of the CDR3 is 17 residues. The CDR3 DNA follows: TGTGCCAACAGCTCCCCCAAGATTAGCGGGAGTTCTTTGGAGCAGTTCTTA. Translating gives CANSSPKISGSSLEQFL.

This clonotype was counted many times. The chain couples TRBV11-2 to TRBJ2-7; the match to TRBD1 covers 7 bases. The CDR3 runs to 12 residues. Looked up from germline, CDR1 is SGHAT and CDR2 is FQNNGV. With V trimmed by 5 bases and J by 9 bases, 7 bases remained unmatched. The chain's CDR3 is CASSQLGQAQYF. In DNA form, the CDR3 reads TGTGCCAGCAGCCAACTCGGACAGGCGCAGTACTTC.

Comment on this clonotype: At one boundary the junction diverges from the germline segment, which might be a read error. The chain combines TRBV11-3 with TRBJ2-7; D is perhaps TRBD1 or TRBD2 (5 bases each). Germline lookup yields CDR1 SGHNT and CDR2 YENEEA. The CDR3 contains 19 residues. The CDR3 loop reads CASSPTWGTLVLETYEHYF. DNA for the CDR3: TGTGCCAGCAGCCCCACGTGGGGGACCCTTGTGCTGGAGACCTATGAGCACTACTTC. Using reference TRBV11-3 and TRBJ2-7 for the parts outside the CDR3, the full variable domain is EAGVVQSPRYKIIEKKQPVAFWCNPISGHNTLYWYLQNLGQGPELLIRYENEEAVDDSQLPKDRFSAERLKGVDSTLKIQPAELGDSAVYLCASSPTWGTLVLETYEHYFGPGTRLTVT.

This clonotype has a handful of counts. V gene TRBV10-3 combines with J gene TRBJ2-3; D gene unclear. CDR1 is ENHRY, CDR2 SYGVKD, per germline. The CDR3 runs to 15 residues. Trimming removed 4 bases from V and 0 bases from J, with 11 bases in between. CDR3 in DNA: TGTGCCATCAGTGCCTTCGATAAAAGCACAGATACGCAGTATTTT. Residues: CAISAFDKSTDTQYF.

On this clonotype itself: A much larger clone sits a single nucleotide away, making a read error possible. The J gene is TRBJ2-4, the V gene TRBV5-4; TRBD2 matches at 8 bases. The CDR3 runs to 16 residues. Germline V CDR1 and CDR2: SGHNT, YYREEE (reference sequence). V shed 6 bases, J shed 0 bases, and the junction held 8 bases outside the gene matches. The CDR3 DNA sequence: TGTGCCAGCAACATACACCTAGCGGGAGCCAAAAACATTCAGTACTTC. Its translation is CASNIHLAGAKNIQYF.

Notes on this clonotype: Relative to the germline gene, one junction end is altered; a read error may explain this. The rearrangement links TRBV4-2 to TRBJ2-1; 13 bases agree with TRBD2. The germline CDR1 and CDR2 sequences are LGHNA and YNFKEQ. There are 16 residues in the CDR3. The CDR3 region is CVSTGHGLAGAQEQFF. DNA for the CDR3: TGTGTCAGCACGGGACACGGACTAGCGGGAGCTCAGGAGCAGTTCTTC.

Notes on this clonotype: The CDR3 end shows no conserved phenylalanine or tryptophan, and so a read error is likely. In DNA, the CDR3 is TGTGTCAGCAGCTTAGGTGGGTTTAGTATTGAAGCTTTCTCT. Amino acid sequence: CVSSLGGFSIEAFS. This chain links TRBV7-9 with TRBJ1-1; D uncertain. Germline values: CDR1 SEHNR, CDR2 FQNEAQ (reference sequence). The CDR3 contains 14 residues.

This clonotype was observed a few times. A read error is possible here, since a much larger clone lies one base away. V gene TRBV5-5 combines with J gene TRBJ1-4; D is unresolved. The CDR3 extends over 13 amino acids. V lost 0 bases, J lost 6 bases, and 6 bases lay in between. The germline V gene encodes CDR1 SGHKS and CDR2 YYEKEE (reference sequence). CDR3 DNA: TGTGCCAGCAGCTTGGTCGGGGATGAAAAACTGTTTTTT. Translated: CASSLVGDEKLFF.